This entry lists 21 T cell receptor beta chains sequenced from one sample in a study of T cell repertoires in cytomegalovirus infection. No antigen has been assigned to these receptors. TCRdb re-called the reads with MiXCR, one entry per CDR3 protein. The sample shows 600,000 to 700,000 distinct CDR3 sequences, roughly 30% of them seen only once. The sequences come from cultured PBMCs, collected from culture after CMV antigen stimulation. The origin of the receptors is a human donor in good health (CMV status not recorded). Some clones in this sample may be carry-over from other donors' samples.

The chain is built from TRBV12-3 or TRBV12-4 and TRBJ1-1, with 11 positions matching TRBD1. This CDR3 has 16 residues. V lost 5 bases to trimming and J lost 6 bases; unmatched junction nucleotides: 11. CDR3 nucleotides: TGTGCCAGCAGTCTAGGACAGGGGGCAAGTAACTCTGAAGCTTTCTTT. This codes for CASSLGQGASNSEAFF.

This clonotype came up a few times. The chain links TRBV10-3 to TRBJ1-1, with D maybe TRBD1 (6 bases). CDR3 length: 13 residues. CDR1 is ENHRY and CDR2 is SYGVKD in the germline V gene. Trimming cost V 7 bases and J 6 bases, with 15 bases left between them. The CDR3 nucleotides read TGTGCCATCACTACCACAGGGATCTCTGAAGCTTTCTTT. Residues: CAITTTGISEAFF.

Many counts were recorded for this clonotype. The chain recombines TRBV7-2 with TRBJ1-6; D call uncertain. This CDR3 is built from 12 residues. Trimming cost V 3 bases and J 10 bases, with 7 bases left between them. The germline gives CDR1 SGHTA, CDR2 FQGNSA. DNA for the CDR3: TGTGCCAGCAGCTTCAGCGGGTCACCCCTCCACTTT. Translating gives CASSFSGSPLHF.

The chain links TRBV11-2 to TRBJ1-4, with 7 nucleotides matching TRBD1. J was trimmed by 0 bases and V by 6 bases; bases with no gene match: 4. In germline, CDR1 is SGHAT, CDR2 FQNNGV. This CDR3 has 15 residues. The CDR3 sequence: CASRRGRSTNEKLFF. The CDR3 coding sequence is TGTGCCAGCAGGAGGGGGCGATCAACTAATGAAAAACTGTTTTTT.

The V call is TRBV6-2 or TRBV6-3, the J call TRBJ1-5; D is undetermined. There are 13 residues in the CDR3. The ends were cut back, 5 bases at V and 5 bases at J, with 10 bases in the middle. Germline V gene lookup returns CDR1 MNHEY and CDR2 SVGEGT. This CDR3 is CASSVGLHQPQHF. CDR3 DNA sequence: TGTGCCAGCAGTGTAGGACTGCATCAGCCCCAGCATTTT.

This clonotype was detected a few times. DNA for the CDR3: TGTGCCAGCAGTGAACAGGGGGACACTGAAGCTTTCTTT. It translates to CASSEQGDTEAFF. V gene TRBV6-1 combines with J gene TRBJ1-1; 7 nucleotides line up with TRBD1. The CDR3 extends over 13 amino acids. V lost 2 bases to trimming and J lost 3 bases; unmatched junction nucleotides: 0. CDR1 and CDR2 from the germline V gene are MNHNS and SASEGT.

The chain links TRBV7-2 to TRBJ1-1; TRBD1 is a possible D gene (5 bases). V was clipped by 0 bases and J by 2 bases, with 13 bases between them. Germline-derived CDR1 and CDR2 are SGHTA and FQGNSA. CDR3 size: 16 residues. The CDR3 protein is CASSLAGPTTNTEAFF. The CDR3 region has the DNA TGTGCCAGCAGCTTAGCGGGGCCCACGACAAACACTGAAGCTTTCTTT.

The sample holds a few counts of this clonotype. The rearrangement uses TRBV29-1 and TRBJ1-1, with D perhaps matching TRBD1 (5 bases). Trimming took off 1 base at V and 8 bases at J, with 17 bases between the two ends. The CDR3 runs 14 residues. Per germline, CDR1 SQVTM and CDR2 ANQGSEA. CDR3 in amino acids: CSVEGRLRDPEAFF. The CDR3 DNA sequence: TGCAGCGTTGAAGGGAGGCTCCGGGACCCCGAAGCTTTCTTT.

This clonotype was seen a handful of times. The chain combines TRBV20-1 with TRBJ2-5; a possible D gene is TRBD2 (6 bases). The CDR3 spans 15 residues. V lost 3 bases to trimming and J lost 3 bases, with 17 bases between them. Per germline, CDR1 DFQATT and CDR2 SNEGSKA (reference sequence). The CDR3 loop reads CSARLIGRGEETQYF. The CDR3 DNA reads as TGCAGTGCTAGGCTAATAGGGCGGGGAGAAGAGACCCAGTACTTC.

The V call is TRBV4-1, the J call TRBJ1-5, with D tentatively TRBD1 (5 bases). From germline, CDR1 is MGHRA and CDR2 YSYEKL. This CDR3 is 16 amino acids long. The ends were cut back, 0 bases at V and 4 bases at J, with 13 bases in the middle. The DNA for the CDR3 is TGCGCCAGCAGCCAAGACTTGACAGAAAAAAATCAGCCCCAGCATTTT. This sequence encodes CASSQDLTEKNQPQHF.

The V call is TRBV7-2, the J call TRBJ2-2; D not certain. This CDR3 spans 14 amino acids. V was shortened by 5 bases and J by 3 bases, with 10 bases between the two germline ends. The germline V gene has CDR1 SGHTA and CDR2 FQGNSA. CDR3 DNA sequence: TGTGCCAGCAGCCAGGCCTCGGACACCGGGGAGCTGTTTTTT. This sequence encodes CASSQASDTGELFF.

The genes are TRBV7-2 and TRBJ2-7, with D uncertain. CDR1 and CDR2 from the germline V gene are SGHTA and FQGNSA. Trimming removed 3 bases at V and 7 bases at J, with 10 bases between. CDR3 length: 12 amino acids. The CDR3 region is CASSFQLGEQYF. In DNA, the CDR3 is TGTGCCAGCAGCTTCCAACTGGGGGAGCAGTACTTC.

V is TRBV12-5 and J is TRBJ2-1; TRBD2 aligns across 8 bases. CDR1 and CDR2 (germline): LGHNT, FRNRAP. CDR3 length equals 14 residues. The junction had 10 bases not matched to a gene; V was cut back by 6 bases and J by 9 bases. In DNA, the CDR3 is TGTGCTAGTGGCTCCGGACTAGCACAGGGTGAGCAGTTCTTC. Residues: CASGSGLAQGEQFF.

This clonotype was detected a few times. The chain recombines TRBV7-6 with TRBJ2-3; D remains unclear. The V gene's germline CDR1 is SGHVS and CDR2 FNYEAQ. V lost 5 bases and J lost 2, with 14 bases in between. This CDR3 contains 15 residues. Here the CDR3 DNA reads TGTGCCAGCAGCCATTCGGACCGTGTCACAGATACGCAGTATTTT. Its protein product is CASSHSDRVTDTQYF.

The V and J genes are TRBV6-1 and TRBJ2-3; no firm D call. Between the trimmed V and J ends, which lost 3 bases and 7 bases, there was a span of 17 bases. Germline V gene data show CDR1 as MNHNS and CDR2 as SASEGT. The CDR3 has 15 amino acids. The CDR3 protein is CASSDLWGSVNTQYF. The DNA for the CDR3 is TGTGCCAGCAGTGATTTATGGGGATCCGTGAATACGCAGTATTTT.

This clonotype was counted only a few times. The chain joins TRBV12-3 or TRBV12-4 to TRBJ1-5; D is ambiguous. The CDR3 is made up of 14 amino acids. V gave up 6 bases and J gave up 4 bases, with 13 bases separating them. CDR3: CASSPGAGNQPQHF. CDR3 nucleotide sequence: TGTGCCAGCAGCCCGGGAGCCGGGAATCAGCCCCAGCATTTT.

This clonotype was seen more than once but under ten times. The CDR3 region has the DNA TGTGCCAGCAGTTTAGGGAGGGGGAGGAAGAGCGATCAGCCCCAGCATTTT. It encodes CASSLGRGRKSDQPQHF. The V and J genes are TRBV12-3 or TRBV12-4 and TRBJ1-5; D possibly corresponds to TRBD1 (6 bases). There are 17 residues in the CDR3. Trimming removed 1 base at V and 5 bases at J, with 18 bases between.

The chain joins TRBV7-9 to TRBJ1-4; unclear D gene. The CDR3 has 14 amino acids. The germline V gene has CDR1 SEHNR and CDR2 FQNEAQ (reference sequence). Trimming pared 4 bases from V and 5 bases from J, leaving 11 bases between. CDR3 amino acids: CASSSRGGNEKLFF. CDR3 sequence (DNA): TGTGCCAGCAGCTCGAGAGGAGGGAATGAAAAACTGTTTTTT.

The chain carries TRBV6-5 and TRBJ1-2, with 12 bases fitting TRBD1. The length of the CDR3 is 16 residues. CDR1 is MNHEY, CDR2 SVGAGI, per germline. J gave up 8 bases and V 0 bases, and 7 bases lay outside the gene matches. As DNA, the CDR3 is TGTGCCAGCAGTTACTCGACGGGACAGGGGGCGCGAGGCTACACCTTC. Its translation is CASSYSTGQGARGYTF.

This clonotype was counted a few times. The chain uses TRBV10-3 and TRBJ1-1; 9 bases are shared with TRBD1. The CDR3 is 15 amino acids. Germline-derived CDR1 and CDR2 are ENHRY and SYGVKD. Losses at the gene ends were 7 bases for V and 3 bases for J; bases not matched to a gene: 9. CDR3 protein: CAITSRDRADTEAFF. The DNA of the CDR3 is TGTGCCATCACTTCCCGGGACAGGGCGGACACTGAAGCTTTCTTT.

This clonotype was counted between two and nine times. This chain connects TRBV6-4 to TRBJ2-7, with 10 nucleotides matching TRBD2. Germline V gives CDR1 MRHNA, CDR2 SNTAGT. After removal of 5 bases from V and 2 bases from J, the junction contained 9 bases not matched to a gene. CDR3 length: 16 amino acids. This CDR3 reads CASSSEGLARAYEQYF. In DNA, the CDR3 is TGTGCCAGCAGTTCCGAGGGACTAGCGAGGGCCTACGAGCAGTACTTC.